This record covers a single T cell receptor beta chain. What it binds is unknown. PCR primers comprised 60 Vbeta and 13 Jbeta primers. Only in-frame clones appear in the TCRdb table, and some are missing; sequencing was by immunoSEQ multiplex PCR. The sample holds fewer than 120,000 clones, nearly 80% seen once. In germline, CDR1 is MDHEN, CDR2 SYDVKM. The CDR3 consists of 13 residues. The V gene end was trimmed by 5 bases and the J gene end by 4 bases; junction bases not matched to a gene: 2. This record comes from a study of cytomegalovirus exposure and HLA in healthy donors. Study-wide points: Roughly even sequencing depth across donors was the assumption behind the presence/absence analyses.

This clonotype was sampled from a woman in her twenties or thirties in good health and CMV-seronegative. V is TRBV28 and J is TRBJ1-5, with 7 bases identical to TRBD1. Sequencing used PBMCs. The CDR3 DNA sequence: TGTGCCAGCAGTCCACAGGGGAATCAGCCCCAGCATTTT. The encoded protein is CASSPQGNQPQHF. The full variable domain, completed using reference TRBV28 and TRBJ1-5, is DVKVTQSSRYLVKRTGEKVFLECVQDMDHENMFWYRQDPGLGLRLIYFSYDVKMKEKGDIPEGYSVSREKKERFSLILESASTNQTSMYLCASSPQGNQPQHFGDGTRLSIL.